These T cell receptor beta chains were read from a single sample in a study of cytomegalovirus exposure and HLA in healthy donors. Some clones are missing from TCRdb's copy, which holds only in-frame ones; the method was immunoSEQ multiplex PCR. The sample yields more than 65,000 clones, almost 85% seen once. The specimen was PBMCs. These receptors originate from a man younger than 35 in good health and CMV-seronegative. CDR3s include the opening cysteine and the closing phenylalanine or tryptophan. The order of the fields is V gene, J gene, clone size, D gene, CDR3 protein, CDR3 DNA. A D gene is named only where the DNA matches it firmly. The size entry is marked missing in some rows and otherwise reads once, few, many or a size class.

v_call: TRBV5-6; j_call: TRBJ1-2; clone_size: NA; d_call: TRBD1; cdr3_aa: CASSFDRDGYTF; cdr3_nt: TGTGCCAGCAGCTTCGACAGGGATGGCTACACCTTC
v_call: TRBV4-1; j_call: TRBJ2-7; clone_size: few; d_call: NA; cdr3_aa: CASSQVESYEQYF; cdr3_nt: TGCGCCAGCAGCCAAGTCGAGTCCTACGAGCAGTACTTC
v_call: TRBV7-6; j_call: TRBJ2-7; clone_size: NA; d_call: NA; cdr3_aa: CASSSEAGIYYEQYF; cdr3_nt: TGTGCCAGCAGCTCCGAGGCGGGGATATACTACGAGCAGTACTTC
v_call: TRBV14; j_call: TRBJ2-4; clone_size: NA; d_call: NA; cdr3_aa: CASSPGQGMPVAKNIQYF; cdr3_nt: TGTGCCAGCAGCCCAGGGCAGGGAATGCCCGTAGCCAAAAACATTCAGTACTTC
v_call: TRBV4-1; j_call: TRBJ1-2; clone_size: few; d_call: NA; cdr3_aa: CASSQGPSGDGYTF; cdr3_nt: TGCGCCAGCAGCCAAGGACCCTCAGGGGATGGCTACACCTTC
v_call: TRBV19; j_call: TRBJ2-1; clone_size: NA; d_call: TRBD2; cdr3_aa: CASSIGASGSYEQFF; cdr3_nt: TGTGCCAGTAGTATTGGTGCTAGCGGGAGCTATGAGCAGTTCTTC
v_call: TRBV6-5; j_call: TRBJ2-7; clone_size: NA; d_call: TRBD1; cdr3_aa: CASSFFRGKAYEQYF; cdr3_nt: TGTGCCAGCAGTTTTTTCAGGGGGAAAGCCTACGAGCAGTACTTC
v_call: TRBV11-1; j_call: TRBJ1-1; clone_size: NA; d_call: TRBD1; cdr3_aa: CASSFSIRGTGNTEAFF; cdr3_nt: TGTGCCAGCAGCTTTTCGATTAGAGGGACAGGGAACACTGAAGCTTTCTTT
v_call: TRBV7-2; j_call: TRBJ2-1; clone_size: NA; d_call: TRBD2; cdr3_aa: CASSPPAGTRYNEQFF; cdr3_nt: TGTGCCAGCAGCCCCCCGGCGGGGACTAGATACAATGAGCAGTTCTTC
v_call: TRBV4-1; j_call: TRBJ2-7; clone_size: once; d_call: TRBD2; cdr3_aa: CASSQGWMEREHREQYF; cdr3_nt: TGCGCCAGCAGCCAAGGGTGGATGGAGCGGGAGCATCGGGAGCAGTACTTC
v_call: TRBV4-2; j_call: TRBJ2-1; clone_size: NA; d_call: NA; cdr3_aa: CASSQGRGYEQFF; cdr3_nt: TGTGCCAGCAGCCAGGGTAGAGGGTATGAGCAGTTCTTC
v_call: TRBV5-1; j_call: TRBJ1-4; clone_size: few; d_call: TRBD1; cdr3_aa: CASSSGQGITNEKLFF; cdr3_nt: TGCGCCAGCAGTTCCGGACAGGGAATTACTAATGAAAAACTGTTTTTT
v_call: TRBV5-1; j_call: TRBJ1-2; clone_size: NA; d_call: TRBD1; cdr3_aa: CASSLKTGEGNYGYTF; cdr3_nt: TGCGCCAGCAGCTTGAAGACAGGGGAGGGTAACTATGGCTACACCTTC
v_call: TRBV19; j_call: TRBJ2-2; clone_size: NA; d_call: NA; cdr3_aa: CASKEQANTGELFF; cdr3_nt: TGTGCCAGTAAAGAACAGGCGAACACCGGGGAGCTGTTTTTT
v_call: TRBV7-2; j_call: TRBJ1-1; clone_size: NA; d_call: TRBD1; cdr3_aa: CASSVTGGIDTEAFF; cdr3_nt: TGTGCCAGCAGCGTTACAGGGGGCATCGACACTGAAGCTTTCTTT
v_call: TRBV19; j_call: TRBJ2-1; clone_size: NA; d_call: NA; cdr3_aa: CASSIVQLAGVPEQFF; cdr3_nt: TGTGCCAGTAGTATAGTCCAACTAGCCGGAGTACCTGAGCAGTTCTTC
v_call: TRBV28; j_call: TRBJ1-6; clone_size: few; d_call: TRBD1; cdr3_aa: CASGPGQGAGRVPLHF; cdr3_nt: TGTGCCAGCGGACCGGGACAGGGGGCTGGGAGGGTACCCCTCCACTTT
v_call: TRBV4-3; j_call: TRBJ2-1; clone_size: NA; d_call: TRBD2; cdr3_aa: CASSQDRWRGTFLF; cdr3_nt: TGCGCCAGCAGCCAAGACCGCTGGCGGGGGACTTTCCTCTTC
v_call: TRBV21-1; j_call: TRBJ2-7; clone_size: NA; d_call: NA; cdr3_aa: CASAGTGAYEQYF; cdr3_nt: TGTGCCAGCGCCGGGACAGGAGCCTACGAGCAGTACTTC
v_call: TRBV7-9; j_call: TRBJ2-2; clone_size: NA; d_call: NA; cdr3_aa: CASSSWTSSNTGELFF; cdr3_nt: TGTGCCAGCAGCTCATGGACAAGTTCGAACACCGGGGAGCTGTTTTTT
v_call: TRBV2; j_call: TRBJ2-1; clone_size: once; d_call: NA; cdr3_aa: CASRTGGPNEQFF; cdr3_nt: TGTGCCAGCAGGACAGGTGGTCCTAATGAGCAGTTCTTC
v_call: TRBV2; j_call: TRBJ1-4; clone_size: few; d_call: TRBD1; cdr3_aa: CASSGDRGNEKLFF; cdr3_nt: TGTGCCAGCAGTGGCGACAGGGGCAATGAAAAACTGTTTTTT
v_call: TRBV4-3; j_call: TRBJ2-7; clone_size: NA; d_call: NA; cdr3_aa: CASSLLGTGAYEQYF; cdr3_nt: TGCGCCAGCAGCCTCCTAGGAACCGGAGCCTACGAGCAGTACTTC
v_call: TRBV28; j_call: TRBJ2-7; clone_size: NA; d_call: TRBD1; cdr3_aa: CASNAPGQGATYEQYF; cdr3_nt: TGTGCCAGCAATGCCCCAGGACAGGGTGCCACCTACGAGCAGTACTTC
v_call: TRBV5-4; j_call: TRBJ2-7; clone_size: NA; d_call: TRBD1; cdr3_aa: CASSGGQSEQYF; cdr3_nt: TGTGCCAGCAGCGGGGGACAGAGCGAGCAGTACTTC
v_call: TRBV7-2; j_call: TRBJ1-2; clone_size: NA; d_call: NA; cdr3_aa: CASSLVVRSNYGYTF; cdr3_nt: TGTGCCAGCAGCTTAGTGGTCAGGTCTAACTATGGCTACACCTTC
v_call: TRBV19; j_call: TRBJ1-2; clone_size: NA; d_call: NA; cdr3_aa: CASSSHTAGANYGYTF; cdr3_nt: TGTGCCAGTAGTTCGCATACCGCCGGAGCTAACTATGGCTACACCTTC
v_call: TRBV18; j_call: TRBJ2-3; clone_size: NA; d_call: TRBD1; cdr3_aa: CASSPGTGSTDTQYF; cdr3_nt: TGTGCCAGCTCACCTGGGACAGGGAGCACAGATACGCAGTATTTT
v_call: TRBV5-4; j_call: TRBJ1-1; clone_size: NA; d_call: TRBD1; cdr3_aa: CASSLATGGVNTEAFF; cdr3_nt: TGTGCCAGCAGCTTGGCAACAGGGGGGGTGAACACTGAAGCTTTCTTT
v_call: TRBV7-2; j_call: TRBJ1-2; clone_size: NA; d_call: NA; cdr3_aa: CASSPPWTVVYGYTF; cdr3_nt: TGTGCCAGCAGCCCCCCATGGACAGTGGTCTATGGCTACACCTTC
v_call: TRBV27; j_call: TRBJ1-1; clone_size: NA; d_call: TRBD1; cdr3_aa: CASSPSGTGVLNTEAFF; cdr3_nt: TGTGCCAGCAGTCCGTCCGGGACAGGGGTTTTAAACACTGAAGCTTTCTTT
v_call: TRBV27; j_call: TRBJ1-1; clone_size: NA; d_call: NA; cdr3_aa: CASSKEGSEAFF; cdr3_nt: TGTGCCAGCAGTAAGGAGGGGTCTGAAGCTTTCTTT
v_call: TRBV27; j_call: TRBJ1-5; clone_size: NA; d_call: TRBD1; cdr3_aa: CASSSIPRTGWEFSNQPQHF; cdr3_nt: TGTGCCAGCAGCTCAATCCCCCGGACAGGTTGGGAGTTTAGCAATCAGCCCCAGCATTTT
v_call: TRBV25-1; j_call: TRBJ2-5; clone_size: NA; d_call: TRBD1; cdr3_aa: CASSEPGQKSETQYF; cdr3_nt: TGTGCCAGCAGTGAACCGGGACAGAAGTCGGAGACCCAGTACTTC
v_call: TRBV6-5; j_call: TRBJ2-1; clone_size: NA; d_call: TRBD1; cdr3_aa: CASSSDRGEASEQFF; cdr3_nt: TGTGCCAGCAGTTCGGACAGGGGGGAGGCTAGTGAGCAGTTCTTC
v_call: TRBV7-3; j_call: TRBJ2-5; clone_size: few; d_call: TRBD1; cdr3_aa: CASSLDRGPGTQYF; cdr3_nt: TGTGCCAGCAGCTTAGACAGGGGCCCAGGGACCCAGTACTTC
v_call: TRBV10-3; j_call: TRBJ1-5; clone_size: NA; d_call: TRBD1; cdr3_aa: CAIGTVLNQPQHF; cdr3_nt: TGTGCCATCGGGACAGTACTCAATCAGCCCCAGCATTTT
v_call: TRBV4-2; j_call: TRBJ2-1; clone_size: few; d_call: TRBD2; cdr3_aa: CASSQVGLAGSGQFF; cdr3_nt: TGTGCCAGCAGCCAAGTTGGACTAGCGGGATCAGGGCAGTTCTTC
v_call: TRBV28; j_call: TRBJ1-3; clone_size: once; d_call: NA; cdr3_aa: CASSRGTAGNTIYF; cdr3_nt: TGTGCCAGCAGTCGAGGGACTGCGGGAAACACCATATATTTT
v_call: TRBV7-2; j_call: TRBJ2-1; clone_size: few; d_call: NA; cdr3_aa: CASSLGGSYNEQFF; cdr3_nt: TGTGCCAGCAGCTTGGGGGGATCCTACAATGAGCAGTTCTTC
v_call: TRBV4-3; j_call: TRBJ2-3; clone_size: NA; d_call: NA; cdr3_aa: CASSQFSRTDTQYF; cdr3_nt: TGCGCCAGCAGCCAATTCTCCAGAACAGATACGCAGTATTTT
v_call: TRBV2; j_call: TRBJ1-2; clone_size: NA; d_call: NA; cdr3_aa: CASLCCDF; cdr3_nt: TGTGCCAGCTTATGCTGCGATTTC
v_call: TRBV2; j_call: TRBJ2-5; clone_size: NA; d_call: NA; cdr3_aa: CASSIGFRGKKETQYF; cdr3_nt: TGTGCCAGCAGTATCGGTTTTAGGGGGAAAAAAGAGACCCAGTACTTC
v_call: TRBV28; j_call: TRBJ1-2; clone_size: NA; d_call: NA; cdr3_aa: CASSFSTEINYGYTF; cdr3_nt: TGTGCCAGCAGTTTTTCGACAGAGATTAACTATGGCTACACCTTC
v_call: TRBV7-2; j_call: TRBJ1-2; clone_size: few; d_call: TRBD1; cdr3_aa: CASSSQTGVFYGYTF; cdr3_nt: TGTGCCAGCAGCTCGCAGACAGGGGTTTTCTATGGCTACACCTTC
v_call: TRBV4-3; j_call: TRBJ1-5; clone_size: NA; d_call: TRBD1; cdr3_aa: CASSQNLGQGIGNQPQHF; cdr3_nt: TGCGCCAGCAGCCAAAATTTGGGACAGGGGATTGGCAATCAGCCCCAGCATTTT
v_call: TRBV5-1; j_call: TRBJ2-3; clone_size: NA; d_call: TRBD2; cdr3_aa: CASSLQQRGTDTQYF; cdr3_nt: TGCGCCAGCAGCTTACAACAGCGGGGGACAGATACGCAGTATTTT
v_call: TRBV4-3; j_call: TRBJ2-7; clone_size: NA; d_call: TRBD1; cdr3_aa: CASSEMGQGDEQYF; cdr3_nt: TGCGCCAGCAGCGAAATGGGACAGGGTGACGAGCAGTACTTC
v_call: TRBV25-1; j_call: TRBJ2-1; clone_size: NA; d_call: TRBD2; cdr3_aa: CASSGGPASGSPYNEQFF; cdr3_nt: TGTGCCAGTTCAGGGGGCCCTGCTAGCGGGAGTCCCTACAATGAGCAGTTCTTC
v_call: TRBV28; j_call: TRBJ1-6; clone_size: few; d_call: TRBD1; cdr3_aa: CASSPGRTGSFVRLNSPLHF; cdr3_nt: TGTGCCAGCAGTCCAGGCCGGACAGGGTCATTCGTAAGGCTTAATTCACCCCTCCACTTT
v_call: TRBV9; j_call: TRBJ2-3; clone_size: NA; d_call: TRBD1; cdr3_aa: CASSGRLGEDRGSADTQYF; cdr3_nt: TGTGCCAGCAGCGGAAGATTGGGTGAGGACAGGGGGAGTGCAGATACGCAGTATTTT
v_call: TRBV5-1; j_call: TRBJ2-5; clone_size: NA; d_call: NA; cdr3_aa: CASHSQETQYF; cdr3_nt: TGCGCCAGCCACTCCCAAGAGACCCAGTACTTC
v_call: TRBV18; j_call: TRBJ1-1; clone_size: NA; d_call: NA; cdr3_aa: CASSPTVVNTEAFF; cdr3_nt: TGTGCCAGCTCACCCACAGTGGTAAACACTGAAGCTTTCTTT